Sequencing of this T cell receptor beta chain was carried out in a study of regulatory and conventional T cells in RAG deficiency. Study outcomes and limitations: Patient subsets had shorter CDR3s; Omenn Treg-Tconv overlap exceeded 75%. These Omenn syndrome Treg sorts may hold peripherally activated cells instead. Control T-cell subsets had markedly higher Shannon entropy and lower Simpson indices than RAG-deficient patients.

With V trimmed by 1 base and J by 5 bases, 4 bases remained unmatched. The CDR3 totals 14 residues. Germline V gene data show CDR1 as SGHDT and CDR2 as YYEEEE. The assay was immunoSEQ multiplex PCR, and TCRdb's table has in-frame clones only and misses some. This sample has 25,000 to 35,000 clones; 90% to 95% occur once, and the top ten carry 0.15% to 0.2%. The sorted conventional CD4+ T cells were CD25-low and CD127-high, with genomic DNA sequenced. As for this clone: Its cognate antigen is unknown.

The sample was also reused in another study, on regulatory T cells. That paper adds: The primer mix had 52 TRBV and 13 TRBJ primers.

The V call is TRBV5-6, the J call TRBJ1-2, with 8 bases lining up with TRBD1. This sequence was found in a human donor in good health. What was sequenced was CD25- CD4+ T cells sorted from blood. The DNA of the CDR3 is TGTGCCAGCAGCTTGCAGGGGGCAGGGTATGGCTACACCTTC. The encoded protein is CASSLQGAGYGYTF.